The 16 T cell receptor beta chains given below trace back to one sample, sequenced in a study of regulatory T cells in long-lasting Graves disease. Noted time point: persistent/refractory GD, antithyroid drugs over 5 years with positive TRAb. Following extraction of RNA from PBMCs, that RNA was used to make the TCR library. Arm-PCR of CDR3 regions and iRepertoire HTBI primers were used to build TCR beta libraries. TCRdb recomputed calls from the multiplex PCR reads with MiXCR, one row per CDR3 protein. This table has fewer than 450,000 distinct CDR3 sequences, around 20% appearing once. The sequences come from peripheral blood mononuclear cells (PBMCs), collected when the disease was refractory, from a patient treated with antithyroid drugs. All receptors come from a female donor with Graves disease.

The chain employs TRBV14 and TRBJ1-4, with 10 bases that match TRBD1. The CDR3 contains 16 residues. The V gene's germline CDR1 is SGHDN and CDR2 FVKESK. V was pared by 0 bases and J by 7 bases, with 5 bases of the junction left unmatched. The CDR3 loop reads CASSQDGGQGSEKLFF. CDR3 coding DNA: TGTGCCAGCAGCCAAGATGGGGGACAGGGGAGTGAAAAACTGTTTTTT.

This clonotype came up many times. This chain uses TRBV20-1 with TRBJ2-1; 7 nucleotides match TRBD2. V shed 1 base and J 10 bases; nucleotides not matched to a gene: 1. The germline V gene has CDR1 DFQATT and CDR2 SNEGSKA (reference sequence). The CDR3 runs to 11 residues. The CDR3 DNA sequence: TGCAGTGCTAGAGCTAGCGGAGAGCAGTTCTTC. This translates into CSARASGEQFF.

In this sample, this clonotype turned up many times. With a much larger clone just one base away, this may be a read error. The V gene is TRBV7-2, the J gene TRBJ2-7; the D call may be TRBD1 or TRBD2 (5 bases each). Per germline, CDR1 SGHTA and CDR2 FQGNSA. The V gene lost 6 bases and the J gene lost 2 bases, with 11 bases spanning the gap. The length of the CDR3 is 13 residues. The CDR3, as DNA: TGTGCCAGCAGTTTGGGGACCCCCTACGAGCAGTACTTC. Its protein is CASSLGTPYEQYF.

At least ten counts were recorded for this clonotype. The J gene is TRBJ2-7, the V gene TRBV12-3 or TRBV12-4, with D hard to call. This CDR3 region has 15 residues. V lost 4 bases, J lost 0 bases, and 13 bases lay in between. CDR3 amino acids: CASSSLAHSSYEQYF. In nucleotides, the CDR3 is TGTGCCAGCAGTTCATTAGCTCATAGCTCCTACGAGCAGTACTTC.

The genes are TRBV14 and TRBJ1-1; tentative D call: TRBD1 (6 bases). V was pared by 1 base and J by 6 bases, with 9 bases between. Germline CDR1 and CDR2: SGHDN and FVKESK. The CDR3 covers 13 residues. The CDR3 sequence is CASSQVQGSEAFF. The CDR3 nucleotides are TGTGCCAGCAGCCAAGTACAGGGATCTGAAGCTTTCTTT. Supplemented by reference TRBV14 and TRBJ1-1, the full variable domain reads EAGVTQFPSHSVIEKGQTVTLRCDPISGHDNLYWYRRVMGKEIKFLLHFVKESKQDESGMPNNRFLAERTGGTYSTLKVQPAELEDSGVYFCASSQVQGSEAFFGQGTRLTVV.

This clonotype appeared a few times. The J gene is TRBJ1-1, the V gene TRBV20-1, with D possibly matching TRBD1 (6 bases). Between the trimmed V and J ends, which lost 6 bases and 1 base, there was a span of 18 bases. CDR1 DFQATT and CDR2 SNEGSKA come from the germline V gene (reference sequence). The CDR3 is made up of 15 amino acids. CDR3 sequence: CSAVASGRGNTEAFF. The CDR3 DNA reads TGCAGTGCCGTCGCCTCGGGCAGGGGGAACACTGAAGCTTTCTTT.

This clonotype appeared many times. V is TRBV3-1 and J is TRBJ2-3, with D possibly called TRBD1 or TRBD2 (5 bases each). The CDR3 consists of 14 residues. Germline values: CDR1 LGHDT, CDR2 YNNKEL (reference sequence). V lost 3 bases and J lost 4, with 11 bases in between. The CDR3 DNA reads TGTGCCAGCAGCCATAGCAGGGACGCAGATACGCAGTATTTT. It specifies CASSHSRDADTQYF.

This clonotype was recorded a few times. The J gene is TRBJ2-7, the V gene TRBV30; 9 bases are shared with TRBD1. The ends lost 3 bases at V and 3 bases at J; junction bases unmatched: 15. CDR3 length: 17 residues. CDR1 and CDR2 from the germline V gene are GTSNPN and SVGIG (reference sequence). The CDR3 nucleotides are TGTGCCTGGAGCCATAGAGGGCCGGGACAGGGAATCTACGAGCAGTACTTC. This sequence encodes CAWSHRGPGQGIYEQYF.

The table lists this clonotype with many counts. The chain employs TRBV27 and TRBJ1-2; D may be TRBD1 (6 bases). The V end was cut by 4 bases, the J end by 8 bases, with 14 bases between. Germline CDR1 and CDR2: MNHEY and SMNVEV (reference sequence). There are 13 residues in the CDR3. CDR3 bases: TGTGCCAGCAGTTCGGGGGCCCGTCGGGGCTACACCTTC. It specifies CASSSGARRGYTF.

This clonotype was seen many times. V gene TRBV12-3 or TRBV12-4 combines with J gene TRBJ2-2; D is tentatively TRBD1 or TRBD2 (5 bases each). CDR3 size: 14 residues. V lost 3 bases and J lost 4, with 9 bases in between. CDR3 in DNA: TGTGCCAGCAGTTTCGGGACCATCACCGGGGAGCTGTTTTTT. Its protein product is CASSFGTITGELFF.

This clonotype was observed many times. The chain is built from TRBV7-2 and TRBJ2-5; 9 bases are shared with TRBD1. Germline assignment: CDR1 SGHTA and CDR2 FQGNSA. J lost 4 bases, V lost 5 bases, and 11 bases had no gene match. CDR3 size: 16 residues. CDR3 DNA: TGTGCCAGCAGCCTCAGGACAGGGGCCCTCCCAGAGACCCAGTACTTC. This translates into CASSLRTGALPETQYF.

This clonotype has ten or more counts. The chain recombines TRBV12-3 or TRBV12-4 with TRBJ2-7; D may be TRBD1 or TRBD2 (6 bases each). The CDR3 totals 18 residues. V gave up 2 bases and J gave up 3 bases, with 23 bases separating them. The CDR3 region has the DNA TGTGCCAGCAGTTTATGGGGGGCTGGTAAGACCAGCGACTACGAGCAGTACTTC. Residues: CASSLWGAGKTSDYEQYF.

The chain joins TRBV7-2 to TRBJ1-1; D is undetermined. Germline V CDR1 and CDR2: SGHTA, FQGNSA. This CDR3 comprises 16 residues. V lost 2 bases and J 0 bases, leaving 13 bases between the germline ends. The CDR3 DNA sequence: TGTGCCAGCAGCTTATCTTATTGGACCGTGAACACTGAAGCTTTCTTT. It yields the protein CASSLSYWTVNTEAFF.

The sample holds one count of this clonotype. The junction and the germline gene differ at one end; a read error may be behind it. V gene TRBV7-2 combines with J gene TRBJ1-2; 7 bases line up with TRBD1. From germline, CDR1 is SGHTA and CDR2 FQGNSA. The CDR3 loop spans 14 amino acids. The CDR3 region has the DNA TGCGCCAGCAGCCCAAACAGGGGATCCTATGGCTACACCTTC. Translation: CASSPNRGSYGYTF.

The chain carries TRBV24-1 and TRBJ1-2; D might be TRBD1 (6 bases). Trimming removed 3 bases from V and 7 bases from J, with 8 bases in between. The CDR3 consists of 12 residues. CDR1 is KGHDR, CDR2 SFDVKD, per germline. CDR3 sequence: CATSDQTGGYTF. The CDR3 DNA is TGTGCCACCAGTGATCAGACAGGTGGCTACACCTTC.

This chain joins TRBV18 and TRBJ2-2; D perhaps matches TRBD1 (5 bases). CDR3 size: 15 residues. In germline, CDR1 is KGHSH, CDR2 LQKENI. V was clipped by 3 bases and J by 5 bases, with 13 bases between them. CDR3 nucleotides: TGTGCCAGCTCACCTTTTGACAGCAGAACCGGGGAGCTGTTTTTT. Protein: CASSPFDSRTGELFF.